This TCR beta chain was documented in a study of blood T cells in healthy people across ages. Using a J-beta primer mix together with a sample-barcoded 5' primer, a second PCR was run for about 6 to 12 cycles. Per sample, CDR3-containing paired-end reads numbered at least 2.5 million. TCRdb reanalysed the 5' RACE reads using MiXCR and keeps one entry per CDR3 protein. Of about 1.8 million distinct CDR3 sequences listed, just under 50% are singletons. Germline V gives CDR1 SEHNR, CDR2 FQNEAQ (reference sequence). CDR3 length: 15 amino acids. V shed 3 bases, J shed 6 bases, and the junction held 10 bases outside the gene matches.

V gene TRBV7-9 combines with J gene TRBJ2-7; 8 nucleotides match TRBD2. The origin of this receptor is a woman aged 40 to 50 in good health. Sequencing used blood. For the CDR3, the DNA is TGTGCCAGCAGCTTGACCGTCCTGACTAGCGCCGAGCAGTACTTC. It codes for CASSLTVLTSAEQYF.